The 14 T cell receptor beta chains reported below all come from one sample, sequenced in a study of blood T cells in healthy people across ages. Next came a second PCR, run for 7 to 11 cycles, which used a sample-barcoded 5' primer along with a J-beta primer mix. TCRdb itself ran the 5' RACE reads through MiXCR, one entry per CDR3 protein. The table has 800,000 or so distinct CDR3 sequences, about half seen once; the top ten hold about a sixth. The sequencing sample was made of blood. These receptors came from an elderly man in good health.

The CDR3 nucleotides read TGCGCCAGCAGCCAAGATCGGGAAACCGGGCAGTACTTC. This sequence encodes CASSQDRETGQYF. The rearrangement links TRBV4-1 to TRBJ2-7, with D possibly matching TRBD2 (5 bases). V was trimmed by 0 bases and J by 9 bases, leaving 12 bases between them. The CDR3 extends over 13 amino acids. Germline assignment: CDR1 MGHRA and CDR2 YSYEKL.

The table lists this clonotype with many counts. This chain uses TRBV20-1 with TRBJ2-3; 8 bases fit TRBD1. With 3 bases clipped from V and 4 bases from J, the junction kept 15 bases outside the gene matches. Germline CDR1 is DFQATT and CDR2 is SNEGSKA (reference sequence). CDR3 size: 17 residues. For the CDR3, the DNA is TGCAGTGCTAGCCAGGGGGCCTTGTTACAAAAATCAGATACGCAGTATTTT. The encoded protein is CSASQGALLQKSDTQYF.

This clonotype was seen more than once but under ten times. The CDR3 protein is CASSFSTGSEKLFF. In nucleotides, the CDR3 is TGTGCCAGCAGTTTTTCAACAGGGAGTGAAAAACTGTTTTTT. The V call is TRBV12-3 or TRBV12-4, the J call TRBJ1-4; D may be TRBD1 (6 bases). CDR3 length: 14 amino acids. Deletions cut 3 bases from V and 7 bases from J, with 12 bases between.

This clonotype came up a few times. The CDR3 spells CASSEFGASPHEQYF. For the CDR3, the DNA is TGTGCCAGCAGTGAATTCGGGGCTAGCCCCCACGAGCAGTACTTC. The V and J genes are TRBV25-1 and TRBJ2-5, with D perhaps being TRBD1 or TRBD2 (5 bases each). The J call may be incorrect, as the DNA end agrees better with TRBJ2-7. From germline, CDR1 is MGHDK and CDR2 SYGVNS. The CDR3 extends over 15 amino acids.

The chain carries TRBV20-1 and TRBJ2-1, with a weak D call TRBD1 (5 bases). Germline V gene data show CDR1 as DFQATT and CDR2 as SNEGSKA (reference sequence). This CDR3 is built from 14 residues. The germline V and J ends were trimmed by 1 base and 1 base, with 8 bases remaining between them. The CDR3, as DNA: TGCAGTGCTAGAGGCAGGGCTTCCTACAATGAGCAGTTCTTC. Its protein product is CSARGRASYNEQFF.

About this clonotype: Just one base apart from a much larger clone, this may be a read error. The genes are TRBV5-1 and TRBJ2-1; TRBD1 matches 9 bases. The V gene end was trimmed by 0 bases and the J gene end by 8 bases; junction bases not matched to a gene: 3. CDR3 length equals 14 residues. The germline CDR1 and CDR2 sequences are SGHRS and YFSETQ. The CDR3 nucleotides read TGCGCCAGCAGCTTGGGGGACAGGGTCGATGAGCAGTTCTTC. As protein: CASSLGDRVDEQFF.

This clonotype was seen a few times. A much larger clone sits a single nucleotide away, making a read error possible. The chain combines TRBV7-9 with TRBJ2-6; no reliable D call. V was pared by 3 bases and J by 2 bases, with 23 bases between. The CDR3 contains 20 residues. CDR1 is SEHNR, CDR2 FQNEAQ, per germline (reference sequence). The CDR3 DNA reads TGTGCCAGCAGCTTTATCTACGGAAGTTCCGTGGGTGCTGGGGCCAACGTCCTGACTTTC. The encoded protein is CASSFIYGSSVGAGANVLTF.

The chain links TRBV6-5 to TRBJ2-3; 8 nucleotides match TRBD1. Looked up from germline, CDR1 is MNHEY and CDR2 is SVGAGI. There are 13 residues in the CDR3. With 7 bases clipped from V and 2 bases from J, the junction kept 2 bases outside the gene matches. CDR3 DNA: TGTGCCAGCACGACAGGGGACACAGATACGCAGTATTTT. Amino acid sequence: CASTTGDTDTQYF.

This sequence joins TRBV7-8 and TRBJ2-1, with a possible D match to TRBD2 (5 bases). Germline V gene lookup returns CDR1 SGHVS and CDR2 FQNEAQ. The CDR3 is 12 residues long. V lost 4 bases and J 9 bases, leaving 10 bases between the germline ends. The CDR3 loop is CASSYSEAEQFF. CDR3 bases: TGTGCCAGCAGCTATAGCGAGGCTGAGCAGTTCTTC.

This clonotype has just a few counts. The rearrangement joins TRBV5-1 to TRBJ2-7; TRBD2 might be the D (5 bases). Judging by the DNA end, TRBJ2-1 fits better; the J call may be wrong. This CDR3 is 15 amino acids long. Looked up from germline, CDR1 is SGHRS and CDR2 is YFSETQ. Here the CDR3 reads CASRLAGESSYEQFF. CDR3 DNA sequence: TGCGCCAGCAGATTAGCCGGGGAAAGCTCCTACGAGCAGTTCTTC.

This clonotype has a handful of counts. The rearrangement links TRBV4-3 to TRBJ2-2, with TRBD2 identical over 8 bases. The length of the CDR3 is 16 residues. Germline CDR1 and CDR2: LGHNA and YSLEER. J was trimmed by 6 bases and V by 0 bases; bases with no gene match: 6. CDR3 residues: CASSQDPAGASGELFF. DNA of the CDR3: TGCGCCAGCAGCCAAGATCCAGCGGGAGCTTCCGGGGAGCTGTTTTTT.

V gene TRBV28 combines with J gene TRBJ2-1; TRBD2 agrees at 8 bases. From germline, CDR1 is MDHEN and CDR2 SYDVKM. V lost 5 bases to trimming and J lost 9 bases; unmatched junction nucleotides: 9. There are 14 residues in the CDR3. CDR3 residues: CASSVGLARVEQFF. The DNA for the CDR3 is TGTGCCAGCAGTGTAGGACTAGCTAGGGTTGAGCAGTTCTTC.

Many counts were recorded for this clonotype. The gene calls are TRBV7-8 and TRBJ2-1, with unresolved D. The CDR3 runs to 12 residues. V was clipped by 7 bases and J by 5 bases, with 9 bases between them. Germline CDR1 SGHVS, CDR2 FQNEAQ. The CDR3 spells CASTPPNNEQFF. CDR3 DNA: TGTGCCAGCACCCCCCCGAACAATGAGCAGTTCTTC.

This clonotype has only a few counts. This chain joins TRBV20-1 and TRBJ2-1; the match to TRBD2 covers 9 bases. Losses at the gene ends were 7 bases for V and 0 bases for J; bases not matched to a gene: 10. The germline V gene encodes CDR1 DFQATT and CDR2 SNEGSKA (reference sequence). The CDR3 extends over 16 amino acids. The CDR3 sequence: CSGTILAGSSYNEQFF. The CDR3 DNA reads TGCAGTGGCACGATACTAGCGGGTAGCTCCTACAATGAGCAGTTCTTC.